This is a list of T cell receptor beta chains from one sample in a study of cytomegalovirus exposure and HLA in healthy donors. The protocol was immunoSEQ multiplex PCR, while the TCRdb copy is restricted to in-frame clones and leaves out a portion. The table shows about 180,000 clones, with approximately 81% occurring only once. The specimen was PBMCs. These receptors all come from a boy aged 2 to 10 in good health and CMV-seronegative. CDR3s include the opening cysteine and the closing phenylalanine or tryptophan. Each record gives: V gene, clone size, J gene, D gene, CDR3 DNA, CDR3 protein. The D gene is left open where the match is weak. Not every row has a clone size; where given, it reads once, few, many or a size class.

V gene: TRBV6-5
clone size: -
J gene: TRBJ2-7
D gene: -
CDR3 DNA: TGTGCCAGCAGGCGTACGGACGAGCAGTACTTC
CDR3 protein: CASRRTDEQYF

V gene: TRBV5-6
clone size: -
J gene: TRBJ2-1
D gene: -
CDR3 DNA: TGTGCCAGCAGCTCAGTAACTAGCTCCTACAATGAGCAGTTCTTC
CDR3 protein: CASSSVTSSYNEQFF

V gene: TRBV29-1
clone size: -
J gene: TRBJ2-3
D gene: -
CDR3 DNA: TGCAGCGTTGAAGGGGTCTACAGGGTTGAAGCAGATACGCAGTATTTT
CDR3 protein: CSVEGVYRVEADTQYF

V gene: TRBV27
clone size: -
J gene: TRBJ2-7
D gene: TRBD1
CDR3 DNA: TGTGCCAGCAGTTCCTCCGGACAGGGTATTGAGCAGTACTTC
CDR3 protein: CASSSSGQGIEQYF

V gene: TRBV6-5
clone size: once
J gene: TRBJ1-1
D gene: -
CDR3 DNA: TGTGCCAGCAGTTACGCACAGGCCCGAGAAGCTTTCTTT
CDR3 protein: CASSYAQAREAFF

V gene: TRBV9
clone size: -
J gene: TRBJ2-7
D gene: -
CDR3 DNA: TGTGCCAGCAGCCCTAGGCCAGCGGAGATCCCCTACGAGCAGTACTTC
CDR3 protein: CASSPRPAEIPYEQYF

V gene: TRBV9
clone size: -
J gene: TRBJ2-3
D gene: TRBD1
CDR3 DNA: TGTGCCAGCAGCGCGTGGGACAGATCCACAGATACGCAGTATTTT
CDR3 protein: CASSAWDRSTDTQYF

V gene: TRBV7-8
clone size: once
J gene: TRBJ2-3
D gene: TRBD2
CDR3 DNA: TGTGCCAGCAGCTTAGCGGGAGGGCCTGGAGATACGCAGTATTTT
CDR3 protein: CASSLAGGPGDTQYF

V gene: TRBV5-1
clone size: -
J gene: TRBJ1-4
D gene: -
CDR3 DNA: TGCGCCAGCAGCTTGTCAGGGATCTATGAAAAACTGTTTTTT
CDR3 protein: CASSLSGIYEKLFF

V gene: TRBV14
clone size: -
J gene: TRBJ1-1
D gene: -
CDR3 DNA: TGTGCCAGCAGCCAAGAGGGGGAGGGACTGAACACTGAAGCTTTCTTT
CDR3 protein: CASSQEGEGLNTEAFF

V gene: TRBV28
clone size: once
J gene: TRBJ2-7
D gene: TRBD2
CDR3 DNA: TGTGCCAGCAATTGGGGGAGGGGAGCCTACGAGCAGTACTTC
CDR3 protein: CASNWGRGAYEQYF

V gene: TRBV5-5
clone size: once
J gene: TRBJ2-7
D gene: TRBD2
CDR3 DNA: TGTGCCAGCAGCTTGTCTACCGGACTAGCGGGAAGTCTTATCCACGAGCAGTACTTC
CDR3 protein: CASSLSTGLAGSLIHEQYF

V gene: TRBV5-1
clone size: -
J gene: TRBJ2-6
D gene: TRBD1
CDR3 DNA: TGCGCCAGCAGCTTGGCGATCCCGGGACAGGGATTCTCTGGGGCCAACGTCCTGACTTTC
CDR3 protein: CASSLAIPGQGFSGANVLTF

V gene: TRBV5-1
clone size: -
J gene: TRBJ1-1
D gene: -
CDR3 DNA: TGCGCCAGCAGCTTGGGGACACTGATGAACACTGAAGCTTTCTTT
CDR3 protein: CASSLGTLMNTEAFF

V gene: TRBV18
clone size: -
J gene: TRBJ2-3
D gene: TRBD2
CDR3 DNA: TGTGCCAGCTCACCAGGGCCTAGCGGGACTACAGATACGCAGTATTTT
CDR3 protein: CASSPGPSGTTDTQYF

V gene: TRBV7-2
clone size: -
J gene: TRBJ2-3
D gene: TRBD1
CDR3 DNA: TGTGCCAGCAGCGCCCGGTGGGACAGGGGCGAGGTAGATACGCAGTATTTT
CDR3 protein: CASSARWDRGEVDTQYF

V gene: TRBV7-9
clone size: -
J gene: TRBJ1-4
D gene: -
CDR3 DNA: TGTGCCAGCACCACTGGACTATCCAAACTGTTTTTT
CDR3 protein: CASTTGLSKLFF

V gene: TRBV9
clone size: -
J gene: TRBJ2-1
D gene: TRBD2
CDR3 DNA: TGTGCCAGCAGCGTTTCAGTCCCCGCTGGACTAGCGGGAATGGATGAGCAGTTCTTC
CDR3 protein: CASSVSVPAGLAGMDEQFF

V gene: TRBV9
clone size: -
J gene: TRBJ2-3
D gene: TRBD2
CDR3 DNA: TGTGCCAGCAGTGTAGCGGGAGCCGAATTAGATACGCAGTATTTT
CDR3 protein: CASSVAGAELDTQYF

V gene: TRBV7-7
clone size: -
J gene: TRBJ2-1
D gene: -
CDR3 DNA: TGTGCCAGCAACCTACTACGCAATGAGCAGTTCTTC
CDR3 protein: CASNLLRNEQFF

V gene: TRBV9
clone size: -
J gene: TRBJ2-3
D gene: TRBD2
CDR3 DNA: TGTGCCAGCAGCGTAGGGAGCGGGAGGGCGGGAGATACGCAGTATTTT
CDR3 protein: CASSVGSGRAGDTQYF

V gene: TRBV7-9
clone size: -
J gene: TRBJ2-4
D gene: -
CDR3 DNA: TGTGCCAGCAGCCTAGGGACTGAGATAGCCAAAAACATCCAGTACTTC
CDR3 protein: CASSLGTEIAKNIQYF

V gene: TRBV5-6
clone size: -
J gene: TRBJ1-1
D gene: -
CDR3 DNA: TGTGCCAGCAGCCAGCAGGGGCTGTACACTGAAGCTTTCTTT
CDR3 protein: CASSQQGLYTEAFF

V gene: TRBV5-1
clone size: -
J gene: TRBJ1-2
D gene: -
CDR3 DNA: TGCGCCAGCAGCTTAACAAGTGGGGGAGGCTATGGCTACACCTTC
CDR3 protein: CASSLTSGGGYGYTF

V gene: TRBV11-2
clone size: -
J gene: TRBJ1-4
D gene: TRBD1
CDR3 DNA: TGTGCCAGCAGCTCCCGCGTGGGGGGACAGGGTTTTGAAAAACTGTTTTTT
CDR3 protein: CASSSRVGGQGFEKLFF

V gene: TRBV6-5
clone size: -
J gene: TRBJ2-5
D gene: -
CDR3 DNA: TGTGCCAGCAGTTACTCGTTAGCACGAAAAGAGACCCAGTACTTC
CDR3 protein: CASSYSLARKETQYF

V gene: TRBV10-3
clone size: -
J gene: TRBJ2-3
D gene: TRBD2
CDR3 DNA: TGTGCCATCAGTGGTACTAGCGGTTTCACAGATACGCAGTATTTT
CDR3 protein: CAISGTSGFTDTQYF

V gene: TRBV1
clone size: -
J gene: TRBJ1-5
D gene: -
CDR3 DNA: TGCACCACCCTTGGGAGGGACGGTCAGCCCCAGCATTTT
CDR3 protein: CTTLGRDGQPQHF

V gene: TRBV10-2
clone size: -
J gene: TRBJ2-1
D gene: -
CDR3 DNA: TGCGCCAGCAGTGAACGCGGGAAGGTTGAGCAGTTCTTC
CDR3 protein: CASSERGKVEQFF

V gene: TRBV7-8
clone size: -
J gene: TRBJ1-1
D gene: TRBD1
CDR3 DNA: TGTGCCAGCAGCCCATACCGGGACAGGGAAACTGAAGCTTTCTTT
CDR3 protein: CASSPYRDRETEAFF

V gene: TRBV4-2
clone size: -
J gene: TRBJ2-7
D gene: TRBD2
CDR3 DNA: TGTGCCAGCAGCTCCCAGCGGGACTACTCCTACGAGCAGTACTTC
CDR3 protein: CASSSQRDYSYEQYF

V gene: TRBV5-4
clone size: -
J gene: TRBJ2-7
D gene: TRBD2
CDR3 DNA: TGTGCCAGCAGCTTCTCTAGCGGGAATTACGAGCAGTACTTC
CDR3 protein: CASSFSSGNYEQYF

V gene: TRBV19
clone size: -
J gene: TRBJ1-1
D gene: -
CDR3 DNA: TGTGCCAGTAGTGACCCCGGGACAAGGGGAAAGAACACTGAAGCTTTCTTT
CDR3 protein: CASSDPGTRGKNTEAFF

V gene: TRBV27
clone size: -
J gene: TRBJ2-1
D gene: -
CDR3 DNA: TGTGCCAGCAGTTTAAGTATGCTGGCGGAGTACAATGAGCAGTTCTTC
CDR3 protein: CASSLSMLAEYNEQFF

V gene: TRBV10-3
clone size: -
J gene: TRBJ2-7
D gene: -
CDR3 DNA: TGTGCCATCAGTGAAGAACCAGGGTTCTACGAGCAGTACTTC
CDR3 protein: CAISEEPGFYEQYF

V gene: TRBV7-8
clone size: -
J gene: TRBJ1-6
D gene: TRBD1
CDR3 DNA: TGTGCCAGCAGCTTTACCGGGACAGTCTATAATTCACCCCTCCACTTT
CDR3 protein: CASSFTGTVYNSPLHF

V gene: TRBV9
clone size: -
J gene: TRBJ1-5
D gene: -
CDR3 DNA: TGTGCCAGCAGCGTAAGGCCCGACTTCAATCAGCCCCAGCATTTT
CDR3 protein: CASSVRPDFNQPQHF

V gene: TRBV18
clone size: -
J gene: TRBJ1-5
D gene: TRBD1
CDR3 DNA: TGTGCCAGCTCACTCACGACAGGGTCGGGGAATCAGCCCCAGCATTTT
CDR3 protein: CASSLTTGSGNQPQHF